Given below is one TCR beta chain in context. The CDR3 extends over 18 amino acids. Trimming at V came to 5 bases and at J to 3 bases, leaving 16 bases not matched to a gene. Germline CDR1 and CDR2: MDHEN and SYDVKM. As handled by the study authors: Nucleated cell number was recorded as an estimate derived from reference gene primer amplification. Method: immunoSEQ multiplex PCR; TCRdb's copy keeps in-frame clones and lacks some. The V and J calls and clone size are taken from that table; D and trimming were inferred from the DNA. The sample holds approximately 430,000 clones, just over 85% seen once. The source of the sample is a study of blood T cell repertoires in COVID-19. Study in general: COVID-19 samples from acute and convalescent phases originated in the United States, Italy and Spain. T cells, B-cell-depleted T cells, or PBMCs supplied cDNA or gDNA.

V usage is TRBV28 and J usage is TRBJ1-3; 7 bases map to TRBD1. The material sequenced was peripheral blood. This receptor was taken from a woman in her 30s with active or convalescent COVID-19. CDR3 protein: CASSIGTDPPKGGNTIYF. The DNA of the CDR3 is TGTGCCAGCAGTATCGGGACAGACCCTCCCAAGGGTGGAAACACCATATATTTT.